This T cell receptor beta chain was captured by sequencing in a study of CD8 T cells in ankylosing spondylitis. This clonotype has at least ten counts. TCRdb reanalysed the 5' RACE reads using MiXCR and keeps one entry per CDR3 protein. Here the sample spans around 300,000 distinct CDR3 sequences, 11% being singletons. The CDR3 covers 15 residues. Germline V gives CDR1 SGHRS, CDR2 YFSETQ. V dropped 4 bases and J dropped 4; count of bases not matched to a gene: 5. Sequencing was carried out using blood, either unsorted or a sorted T cell fraction (not recorded which). The V and J genes are TRBV5-1 and TRBJ1-6; TRBD1 aligns across 7 bases. The source is a female donor with ankylosing spondylitis or in good health (not recorded which). CDR3 sequence reads: CASSPDRDYNSPLHF. CDR3 bases: TGCGCCAGCAGCCCTGACAGGGATTATAATTCACCCCTCCACTTT.